A single TCR beta chain is shown here with its context. Authors' methods: Researchers report that nucleated cell counts were estimated from reference gene primer amplification. Sequencing used immunoSEQ multiplex PCR; TCRdb keeps in-frame clones, though not all of them. V and J calls and clone size are copied from that table; D and trimming were computed from the DNA. The repertoire holds approximately 200,000 clones, with about 88% as singletons. These data are taken from a study of blood T cell repertoires in COVID-19. Study-wide background: There were acute and convalescent COVID-19 samples, and they came from the United States, Italy and Spain. In each case, the material was cDNA or gDNA derived from T cells, B-cell-depleted T cells, or PBMCs.

The V end lost 6 bases, the J end lost 5 bases, and 10 bases lay between the germline ends. The length of the CDR3 is 12 residues. Looked up from germline, CDR1 is SEHNR and CDR2 is FQNEAQ (reference sequence). J is TRBJ1-1 and V is TRBV7-9, with D possibly matching TRBD1 (6 bases). The sample was peripheral blood. The sequence derives from a man in his thirties or forties with acute or convalescent COVID-19. The DNA of the CDR3 is TGTGCCAGCAGTCGGGGGGCGACTGAAGCTTTCTTT. Amino acid sequence: CASSRGATEAFF.